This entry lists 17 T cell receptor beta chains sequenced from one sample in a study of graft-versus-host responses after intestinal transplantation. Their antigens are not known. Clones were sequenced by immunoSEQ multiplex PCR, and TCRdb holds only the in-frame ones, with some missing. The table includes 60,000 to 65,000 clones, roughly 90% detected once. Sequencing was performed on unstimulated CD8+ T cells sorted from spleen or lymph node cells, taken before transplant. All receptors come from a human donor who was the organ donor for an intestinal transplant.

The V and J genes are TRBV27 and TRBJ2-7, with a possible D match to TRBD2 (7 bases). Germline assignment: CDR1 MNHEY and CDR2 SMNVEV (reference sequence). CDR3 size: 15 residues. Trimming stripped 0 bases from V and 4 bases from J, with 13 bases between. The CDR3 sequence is CASSLSAGAGYEQYF. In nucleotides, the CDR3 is TGTGCCAGCAGTTTATCGGCGGGGGCAGGTTACGAGCAGTACTTC.

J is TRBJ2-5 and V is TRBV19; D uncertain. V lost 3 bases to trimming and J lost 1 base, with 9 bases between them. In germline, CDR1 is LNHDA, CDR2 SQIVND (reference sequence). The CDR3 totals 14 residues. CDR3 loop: CASSISPFQETQYF. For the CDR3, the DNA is TGTGCCAGTAGTATTTCTCCTTTCCAAGAGACCCAGTACTTC.

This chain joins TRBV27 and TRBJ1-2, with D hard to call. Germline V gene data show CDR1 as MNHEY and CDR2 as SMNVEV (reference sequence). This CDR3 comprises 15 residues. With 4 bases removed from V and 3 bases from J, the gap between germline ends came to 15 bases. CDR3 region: CASSYEGFGDYGYTF. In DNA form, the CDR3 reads TGTGCCAGCAGTTACGAGGGTTTTGGGGACTATGGCTACACCTTC.

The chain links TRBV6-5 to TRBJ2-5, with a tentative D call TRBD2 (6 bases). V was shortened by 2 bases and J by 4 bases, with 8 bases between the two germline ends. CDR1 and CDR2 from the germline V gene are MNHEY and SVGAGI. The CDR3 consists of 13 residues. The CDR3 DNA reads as TGTGCCAGCAGTTACCTAGCGCGAGAGACCCAGTACTTC. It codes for CASSYLARETQYF.

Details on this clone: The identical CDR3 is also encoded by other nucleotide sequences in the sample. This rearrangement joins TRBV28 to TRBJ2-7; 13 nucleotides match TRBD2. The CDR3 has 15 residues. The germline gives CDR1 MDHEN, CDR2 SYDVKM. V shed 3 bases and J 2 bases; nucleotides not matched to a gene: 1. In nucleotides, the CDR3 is TGTGCCAGCAGTTTGGGACTAGCGGGGCCCTACGAGCAGTACTTC. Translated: CASSLGLAGPYEQYF.

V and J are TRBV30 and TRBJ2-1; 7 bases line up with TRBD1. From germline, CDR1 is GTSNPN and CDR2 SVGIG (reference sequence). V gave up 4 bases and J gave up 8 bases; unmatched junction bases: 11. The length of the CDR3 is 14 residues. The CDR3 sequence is CAWIRQGEVDEQFF. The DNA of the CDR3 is TGTGCCTGGATACGACAGGGTGAAGTAGATGAGCAGTTCTTC.

CDR3 protein: CASSLQGVNTEAFF. The CDR3 DNA reads TGTGCCAGCTCATTACAGGGCGTGAACACTGAAGCTTTCTTT. The V gene is TRBV18, the J gene TRBJ1-1, with D possibly being TRBD1 (6 bases). CDR3 length equals 14 residues. The germline gives CDR1 KGHSH, CDR2 LQKENI. Trimming cost V 5 bases and J 0 bases, with 10 bases left between them.

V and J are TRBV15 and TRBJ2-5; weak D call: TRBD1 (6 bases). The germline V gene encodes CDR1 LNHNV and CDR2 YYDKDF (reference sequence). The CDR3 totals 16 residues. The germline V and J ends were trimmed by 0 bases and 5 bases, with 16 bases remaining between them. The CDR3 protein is CATSREVRQAAETQYF. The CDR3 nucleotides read TGTGCCACCAGCAGAGAGGTTAGACAGGCCGCCGAGACCCAGTACTTC.

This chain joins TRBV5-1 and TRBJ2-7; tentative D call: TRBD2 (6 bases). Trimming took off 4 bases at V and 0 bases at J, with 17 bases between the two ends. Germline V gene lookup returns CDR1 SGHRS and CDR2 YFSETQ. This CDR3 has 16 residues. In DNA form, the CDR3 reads TGCGCCAGCAGCCTACACCGGGACTTTCCCTCCTACGAGCAGTACTTC. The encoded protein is CASSLHRDFPSYEQYF.

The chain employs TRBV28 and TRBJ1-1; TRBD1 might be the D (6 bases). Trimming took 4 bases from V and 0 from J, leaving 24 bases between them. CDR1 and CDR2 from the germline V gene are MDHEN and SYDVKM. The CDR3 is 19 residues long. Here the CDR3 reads CASSSPSPETGFMNTEAFF. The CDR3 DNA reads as TGTGCCAGCAGTTCCCCTTCACCCGAGACAGGCTTCATGAACACTGAAGCTTTCTTT.

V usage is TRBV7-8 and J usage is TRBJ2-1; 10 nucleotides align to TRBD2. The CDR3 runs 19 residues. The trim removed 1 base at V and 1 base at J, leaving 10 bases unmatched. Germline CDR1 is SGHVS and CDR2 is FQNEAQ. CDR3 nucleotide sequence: TGTGCCAGCAGCTTAGGGTCCCTAGCGGGAGTGGGTTCCTACAATGAGCAGTTCTTC. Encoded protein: CASSLGSLAGVGSYNEQFF.

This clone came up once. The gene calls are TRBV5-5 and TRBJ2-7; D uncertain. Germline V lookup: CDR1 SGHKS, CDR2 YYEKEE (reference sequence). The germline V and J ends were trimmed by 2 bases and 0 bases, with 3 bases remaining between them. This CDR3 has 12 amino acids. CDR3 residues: CASSFSSYEQYF. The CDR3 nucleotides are TGTGCCAGCAGCTTTAGCTCCTACGAGCAGTACTTC.

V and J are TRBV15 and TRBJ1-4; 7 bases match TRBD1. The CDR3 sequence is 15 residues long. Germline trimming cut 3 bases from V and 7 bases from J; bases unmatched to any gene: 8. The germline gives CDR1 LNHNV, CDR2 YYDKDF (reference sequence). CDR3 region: CATSSNYRDSEKLFF. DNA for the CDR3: TGTGCCACCAGCAGTAATTACCGGGACAGTGAAAAACTGTTTTTT.

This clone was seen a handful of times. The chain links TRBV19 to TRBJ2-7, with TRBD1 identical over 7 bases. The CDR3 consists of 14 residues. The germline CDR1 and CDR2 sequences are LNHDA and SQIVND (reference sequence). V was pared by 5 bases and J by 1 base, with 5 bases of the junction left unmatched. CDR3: CASSYGTASYEQYF. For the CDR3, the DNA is TGTGCCAGTAGTTACGGGACAGCTTCCTACGAGCAGTACTTC.

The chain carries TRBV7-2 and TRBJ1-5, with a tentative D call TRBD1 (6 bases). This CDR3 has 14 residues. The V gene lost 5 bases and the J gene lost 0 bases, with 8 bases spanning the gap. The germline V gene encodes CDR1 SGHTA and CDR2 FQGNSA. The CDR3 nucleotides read TGTGCCAGCAGCAAACAGGGTAGCAATCAGCCCCAGCATTTT. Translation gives CASSKQGSNQPQHF.

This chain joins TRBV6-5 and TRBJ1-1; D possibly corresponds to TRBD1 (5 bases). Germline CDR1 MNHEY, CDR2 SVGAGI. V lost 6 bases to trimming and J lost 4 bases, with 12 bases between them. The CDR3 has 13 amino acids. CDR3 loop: CASSGGEVTEAFF. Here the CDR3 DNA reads TGTGCCAGCAGCGGAGGGGAGGTCACTGAAGCTTTCTTT.

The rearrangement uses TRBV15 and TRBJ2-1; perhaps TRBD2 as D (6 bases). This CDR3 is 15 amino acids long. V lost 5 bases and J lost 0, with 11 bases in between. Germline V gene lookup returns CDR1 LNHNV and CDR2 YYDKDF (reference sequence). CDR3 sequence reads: CATSPRRASYNEQFF. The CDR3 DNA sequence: TGTGCCACCAGCCCCCGGAGGGCCTCCTACAATGAGCAGTTCTTC.